One T cell receptor beta chain is described in this entry. V was cut by 5 bases and J by 14 bases, with 13 bases left in between. The CDR3 has 11 amino acids. Germline V lookup: CDR1 MNHEY, CDR2 SVGAGI. One entry per CDR3 protein, called by TCRdb with MiXCR from the 5' RACE reads. The data show thousands of distinct CDR3 sequences, about three quarters seen once. This receptor was taken from a female donor with breast cancer. Material for sequencing was memory CD4+ T cells sorted from a lymph node. Indicated subset: memory CD4+ T cells, CD4+CD45RO+CD25-. The gene calls are TRBV6-5 and TRBJ2-1; D not certain. The CDR3 sequence: CASSSSGLEFF. CDR3 sequence (DNA): TGTGCCAGCAGTAGTTCCGGGTTGGAGTTCTTC.